These 18 T cell receptor beta chains originate from one sample sequenced in a study of T-cell memory formation after mild COVID-19. Each CDR3 protein gets one entry after TCRdb re-called the 5' RACE reads with MiXCR. The sample has 400,000 to 500,000 distinct CDR3 sequences, roughly 24% seen once. Input material: PBMCs or a T cell subset sorted from them (not recorded which). The receptors shown here come from an adult woman who had mild COVID-19 (a few samples of this study predate the infection). Cell type and time point are not known.

The gene calls are TRBV29-1 and TRBJ2-1, with a possible D match to TRBD1 (6 bases). V shed 8 bases and J shed 7 bases, with 18 bases lying between them. This CDR3 comprises 13 residues. Germline values: CDR1 SQVTM, CDR2 ANQGSEA. CDR3 region: CSFARPQGNEQFF. In DNA form, the CDR3 reads TGCAGCTTCGCGAGACCCCAGGGGAATGAGCAGTTCTTC.

There are a few counts of this clonotype. The V call is TRBV6-5, the J call TRBJ2-1, with TRBD1 identical over 8 bases. This CDR3 comprises 15 residues. In germline, CDR1 is MNHEY, CDR2 SVGAGI. With 4 bases clipped from V and 6 bases from J, the junction kept 8 bases outside the gene matches. The DNA of the CDR3 is TGTGCCAGCAGTTCAGACAGGGGAGGTGTCAATGAGCAGTTCTTC. Its translation: CASSSDRGGVNEQFF.

A few counts support this clonotype. The genes are TRBV20-1 and TRBJ2-5, with D unclear. CDR3 length: 13 residues. Per germline, CDR1 DFQATT and CDR2 SNEGSKA (reference sequence). Trimming shortened V by 6 bases and J by 4 bases, and 15 bases separated the two germline ends. The CDR3 nucleotides read TGCAGTGCCCGCACCCCCCAGTCAGAGACCCAGTACTTC. It codes for CSARTPQSETQYF.

This chain links TRBV5-1 with TRBJ2-1; 11 nucleotides line up with TRBD2. V was clipped by 0 bases and J by 12 bases; unmatched bases: 11. Germline V lookup: CDR1 SGHRS, CDR2 YFSETQ. The CDR3 runs to 16 residues. This CDR3 reads CASSLGLAGGEGRQFF. The CDR3 nucleotides read TGCGCCAGCAGCTTGGGTCTAGCGGGAGGAGAGGGACGGCAGTTCTTC.

This clonotype has a handful of counts. The CDR3 DNA reads as TGTGCCAGCAGCTCCCCAGAGCGGGGGACTCTCGGGGAGACCCAGTACTTC. The encoded protein is CASSSPERGTLGETQYF. This chain connects TRBV7-9 to TRBJ2-5; 8 nucleotides line up with TRBD2. There are 17 residues in the CDR3. With 4 bases clipped from V and 5 bases from J, the junction kept 15 bases outside the gene matches. Per the germline V gene, CDR1 is SEHNR and CDR2 is FQNEAQ (reference sequence).

The CDR3 nucleotides are TGTGCCAGCAGATTGGGCGACTACGTCCAGTTCTTC. Protein: CASRLGDYVQFF. This sequence joins TRBV12-3 or TRBV12-4 and TRBJ2-1; tentative D call: TRBD2 (5 bases). This CDR3 comprises 12 residues. V was cut by 6 bases and J by 13 bases, with 16 bases left in between.

CDR3 sequence: CASGTGDNEQFF. The DNA of the CDR3 is TGTGCCAGTGGGACAGGGGATAATGAGCAGTTCTTC. The rearrangement links TRBV3-1 to TRBJ2-1; TRBD1 agrees at 10 bases. V gave up 9 bases and J gave up 7 bases; unmatched junction bases: 3. The CDR3 is 12 amino acids. Germline CDR1 is LGHDT and CDR2 is YNNKEL (reference sequence).

This chain connects TRBV9 to TRBJ2-2, with D tentatively TRBD2 (6 bases). This CDR3 contains 17 residues. CDR1 and CDR2 from the germline V gene are SGDLS and YYNGEE. Trimming shortened V by 0 bases and J by 6 bases, and 18 bases separated the two germline ends. The CDR3 DNA follows: TGTGCCAGCAGCGTAGGTAGCGGCCCAACCTCATCCGGGGAGCTGTTTTTT. Amino acid sequence: CASSVGSGPTSSGELFF.

V usage is TRBV13 and J usage is TRBJ2-3; the D gene is possibly TRBD1 (6 bases). V gave up 4 bases and J gave up 4 bases, with 12 bases separating them. The CDR3 loop spans 14 amino acids. Per the germline V gene, CDR1 is PRHDT and CDR2 is FYEKMQ (reference sequence). CDR3 bases: TGTGCCAGCAGCTCAACCCGACAGGCAGATACGCAGTATTTT. Protein product: CASSSTRQADTQYF.

The chain couples TRBV18 to TRBJ2-6; D possibly uses TRBD1 or TRBD2 (5 bases each). There are 16 residues in the CDR3. Germline loops: CDR1 KGHSH, CDR2 LQKENI. The V end lost 6 bases, the J end lost 2 bases, and 14 bases lay between the germline ends. The DNA of the CDR3 is TGTGCCAGCTCGGGGGACGATTCACCTGGGGCCAACGTCCTGACTTTC. Amino acids: CASSGDDSPGANVLTF.

V gene TRBV6-2 or TRBV6-3 combines with J gene TRBJ2-7; D gene unclear. The CDR3 length is 12 residues. V was trimmed by 1 base and J by 2 bases, leaving 3 bases between them. Germline lookup yields CDR1 MNHEY and CDR2 SVGEGT. CDR3 residues: CASSYFAYEQYF. The CDR3 nucleotides read TGTGCCAGCAGTTACTTTGCCTACGAGCAGTACTTC.

This clonotype has a handful of counts. J is TRBJ1-6 and V is TRBV7-9; no reliable D call. The V gene's germline CDR1 is SEHNR and CDR2 FQNEAQ (reference sequence). Trimming shortened V by 1 base and J by 14 bases, and 12 bases separated the two germline ends. The CDR3 sequence is 13 residues long. The CDR3 nucleotides are TGTGCCAGCAGCTTAGAAGGTCTCGGAACCCTCCACTTT. The encoded protein is CASSLEGLGTLHF.

This clonotype was seen a few times. V and J are TRBV5-1 and TRBJ2-6, with TRBD1 matching 7 bases. The trim removed 7 bases at V and 4 bases at J, leaving 5 bases unmatched. Germline values: CDR1 SGHRS, CDR2 YFSETQ. The CDR3 has 14 amino acids. CDR3 in amino acids: CASGTGDGANVLTF. CDR3 nucleotide sequence: TGCGCCAGCGGAACAGGGGACGGGGCCAACGTCCTGACTTTC. Combining the CDR3 with reference TRBV5-1 and TRBJ2-6 gives the whole variable domain KAGVTQTPRYLIKTRGQQVTLSCSPISGHRSVSWYQQTPGQGLQFLFEYFSETQRNKGNFPGRFSGRQFSNSRSEMNVSTLELGDSALYLCASGTGDGANVLTFGAGSRLTVL.

This clonotype was observed a few times. CDR3 region: CATSAAGAHEQYF. Written as DNA, the CDR3 is TGTGCCACCAGTGCGGCAGGGGCCCACGAGCAGTACTTC. The rearrangement joins TRBV24-1 to TRBJ2-7; TRBD1 is a possible D gene (6 bases). Germline V gene lookup returns CDR1 KGHDR and CDR2 SFDVKD. There are 13 residues in the CDR3. The V and J ends lost 5 bases and 5 bases respectively, with 12 bases between them.

This clonotype was observed a few times. The chain links TRBV19 to TRBJ2-5; D is possibly TRBD1 (5 bases). CDR1 LNHDA and CDR2 SQIVND come from the germline V gene (reference sequence). V lost 0 bases to trimming and J lost 2 bases, with 10 bases between them. The CDR3 is made up of 15 amino acids. The CDR3 sequence: CASSIDLTGQETQYF. The CDR3 DNA is TGTGCCAGTAGTATAGATCTAACAGGACAAGAGACCCAGTACTTC.

This rearrangement joins TRBV24-1 to TRBJ2-6, with 9 positions matching TRBD1. The germline CDR1 and CDR2 sequences are KGHDR and SFDVKD. The junction had 5 bases not matched to a gene; V was cut back by 6 bases and J by 0 bases. The CDR3 sequence is 17 residues long. As DNA, the CDR3 is TGTGCCACCAGTCGTGGACAGGGGCTCTCTGGGGCCAACGTCCTGACTTTC. This translates into CATSRGQGLSGANVLTF.

The chain has TRBV12-3 or TRBV12-4 and TRBJ2-1, with 9 bases matching TRBD2. This CDR3 region has 15 residues. The junction had 7 bases not matched to a gene; V was cut back by 3 bases and J by 7 bases. CDR3 nucleotides: TGTGCCAGCAGTTTTAGTAGCGGGAGCTCGAATGAGCAGTTCTTC. Protein sequence: CASSFSSGSSNEQFF.

This clonotype was observed a few times. The CDR3 region is CATSRGRSFESSYNEQFF. CDR3 sequence (DNA): TGTGCCACCAGCAGAGGTCGGTCCTTCGAGAGCTCCTACAATGAGCAGTTCTTC. V is TRBV15 and J is TRBJ2-1, with no clear D. Per the germline V gene, CDR1 is LNHNV and CDR2 is YYDKDF (reference sequence). V was trimmed by 1 base and J by 0 bases, leaving 16 bases between them. The length of the CDR3 is 18 residues.